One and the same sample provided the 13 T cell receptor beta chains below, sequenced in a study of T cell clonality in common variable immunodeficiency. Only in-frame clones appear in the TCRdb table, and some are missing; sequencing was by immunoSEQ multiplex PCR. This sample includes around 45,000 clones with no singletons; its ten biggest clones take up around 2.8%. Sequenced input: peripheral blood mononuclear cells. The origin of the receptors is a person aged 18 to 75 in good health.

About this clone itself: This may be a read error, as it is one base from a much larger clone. The CDR3 loop is CASSLDPTGSGANVLFF. CDR3 DNA (partial): TGCGCCAGCAGCTTGGACCCCACGGGCTCTGGGGCCAACGTG. V usage is TRBV5-1 and J usage is TRBJ2-2; perhaps TRBD1 as D (5 bases). The read comes to an end 3 residues before the CDR3 does, leaving the germline J gene to fill in the end. Germline CDR1 SGHRS, CDR2 YFSETQ. The CDR3 length is 17 residues.

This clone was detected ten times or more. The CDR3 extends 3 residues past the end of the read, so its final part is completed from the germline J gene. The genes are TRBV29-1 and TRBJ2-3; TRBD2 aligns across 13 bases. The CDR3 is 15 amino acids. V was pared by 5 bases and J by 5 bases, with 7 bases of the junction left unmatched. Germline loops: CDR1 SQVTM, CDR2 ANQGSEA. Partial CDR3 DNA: TGCAGCGTTCCCAGACTAGCGGGGGGCGAAGATACG. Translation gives CSVPRLAGGEDT. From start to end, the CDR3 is CSVPRLAGGEDTQYF.

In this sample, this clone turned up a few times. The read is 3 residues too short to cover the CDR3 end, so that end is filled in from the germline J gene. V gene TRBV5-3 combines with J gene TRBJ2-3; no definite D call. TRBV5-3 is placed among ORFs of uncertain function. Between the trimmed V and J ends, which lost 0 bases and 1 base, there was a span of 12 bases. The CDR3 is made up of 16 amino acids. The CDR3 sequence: CARSLALGLGTDTQYF. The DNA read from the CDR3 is TGTGCCAGAAGCTTGGCCTTGGGCCTGGGCACAGATACG.

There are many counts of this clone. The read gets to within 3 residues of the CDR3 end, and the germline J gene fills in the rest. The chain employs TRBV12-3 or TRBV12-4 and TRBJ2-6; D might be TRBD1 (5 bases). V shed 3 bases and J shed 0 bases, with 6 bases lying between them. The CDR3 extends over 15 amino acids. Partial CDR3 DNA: TGTGCCAGCAGTTTGACAGTCTCTGGGGCCAACGTC. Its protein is CASSLTVSGANV. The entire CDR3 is CASSLTVSGANVLTF.

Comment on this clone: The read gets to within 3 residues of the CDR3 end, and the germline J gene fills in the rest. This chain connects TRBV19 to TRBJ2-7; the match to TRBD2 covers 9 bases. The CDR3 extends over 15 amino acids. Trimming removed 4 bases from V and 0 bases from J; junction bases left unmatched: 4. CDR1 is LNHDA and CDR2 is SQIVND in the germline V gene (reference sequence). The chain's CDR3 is CASSSAGGPSYEQYF. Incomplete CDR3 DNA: TGTGCCAGTAGTAGCGCGGGAGGGCCCTCCTACGAG.

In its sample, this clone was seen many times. The DNA read from the CDR3 is TGCAGTGCTCGTAGGACAGGGGATTCACCC. Protein: CSARRTGDSP. The whole CDR3 protein is CSARRTGDSPLHF. The rearrangement links TRBV20-1 to TRBJ1-6, with 9 positions matching TRBD1. The CDR3 end falls 3 residues outside the read, so it is completed with the germline J gene. The junction had 4 bases not matched to a gene; V was cut back by 5 bases and J by 8 bases. Germline loops: CDR1 DFQATT, CDR2 SNEGSKA (reference sequence). The CDR3 is 13 amino acids.

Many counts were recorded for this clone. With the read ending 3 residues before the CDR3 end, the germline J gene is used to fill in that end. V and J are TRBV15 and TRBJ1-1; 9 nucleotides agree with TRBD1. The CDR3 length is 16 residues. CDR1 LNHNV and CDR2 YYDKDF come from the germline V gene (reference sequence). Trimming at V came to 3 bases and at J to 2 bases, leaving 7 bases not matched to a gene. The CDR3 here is CATSSGRQGVNTEAFF. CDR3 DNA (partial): TGTGCCACCAGCAGTGGCCGACAGGGGGTCAACACTGAA.

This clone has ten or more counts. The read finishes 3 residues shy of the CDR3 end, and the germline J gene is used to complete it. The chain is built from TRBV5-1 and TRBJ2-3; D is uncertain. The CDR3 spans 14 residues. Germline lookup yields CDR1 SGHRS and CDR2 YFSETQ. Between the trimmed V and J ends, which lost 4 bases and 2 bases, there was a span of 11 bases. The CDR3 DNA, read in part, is TGCGCCAGCAGCAGGAGAGACATCACAGATACG. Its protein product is CASSRRDITDT. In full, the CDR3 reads CASSRRDITDTQYF.

Partial CDR3 DNA: TGTGCCAGCAGTGAGAGCGGGAGTCAATACGAG. This sequence encodes CASSESGSQYE. The complete CDR3 sequence is CASSESGSQYEQYF. V usage is TRBV25-1 and J usage is TRBJ2-7; 8 nucleotides align to TRBD2. The observed sequence ends 3 residues before the CDR3 terminus, with the missing tail filled in from the germline J gene. The CDR3 totals 14 residues. The V gene end was trimmed by 3 bases and the J gene end by 4 bases; junction bases not matched to a gene: 5. Germline V gene data show CDR1 as MGHDK and CDR2 as SYGVNS.

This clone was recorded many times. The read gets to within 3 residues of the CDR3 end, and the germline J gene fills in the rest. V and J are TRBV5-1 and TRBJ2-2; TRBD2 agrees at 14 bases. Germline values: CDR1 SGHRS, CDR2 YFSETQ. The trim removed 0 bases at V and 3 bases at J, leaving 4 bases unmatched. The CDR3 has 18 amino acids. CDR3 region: CASSLATSGGADTGELFF. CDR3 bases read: TGCGCCAGCAGCTTGGCGACTAGCGGGGGGGCCGACACCGGGGAG.

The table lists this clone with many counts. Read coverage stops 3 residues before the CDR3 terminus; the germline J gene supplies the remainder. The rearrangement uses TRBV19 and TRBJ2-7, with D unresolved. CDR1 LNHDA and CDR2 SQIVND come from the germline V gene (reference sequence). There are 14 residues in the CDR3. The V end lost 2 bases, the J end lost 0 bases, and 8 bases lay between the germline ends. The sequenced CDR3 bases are TGTGCCAGTAGTATAATTCTCAGCTCCTACGAG. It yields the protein CASSIILSSYE. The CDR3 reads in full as CASSIILSSYEQYF. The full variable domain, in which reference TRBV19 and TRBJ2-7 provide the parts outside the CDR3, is DGGITQSPKYLFRKEGQNVTLSCEQNLNHDAMYWYRQDPGQGLRLIYYSQIVNDFQKGDIAEGYSVSREKKESFPLTVTSAQKNPTAFYLCASSIILSSYEQYFGPGTRLTVT.

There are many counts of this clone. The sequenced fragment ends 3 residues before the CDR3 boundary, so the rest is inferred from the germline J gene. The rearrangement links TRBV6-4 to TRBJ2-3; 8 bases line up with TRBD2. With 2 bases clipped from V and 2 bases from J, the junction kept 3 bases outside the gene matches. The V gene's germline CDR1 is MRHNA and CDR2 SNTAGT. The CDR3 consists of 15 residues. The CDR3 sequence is CASSDTGGTTDTQYF. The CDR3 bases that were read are TGTGCCAGCAGTGACACGGGGGGGACCACAGATACG.

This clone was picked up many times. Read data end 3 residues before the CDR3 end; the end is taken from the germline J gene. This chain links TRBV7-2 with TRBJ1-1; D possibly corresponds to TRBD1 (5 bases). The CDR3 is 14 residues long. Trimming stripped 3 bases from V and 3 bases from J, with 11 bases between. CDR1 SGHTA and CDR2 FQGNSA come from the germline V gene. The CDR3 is CASSFGAGHTEAFF. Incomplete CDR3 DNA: TGTGCCAGCAGCTTTGGGGCAGGCCACACTGAA.